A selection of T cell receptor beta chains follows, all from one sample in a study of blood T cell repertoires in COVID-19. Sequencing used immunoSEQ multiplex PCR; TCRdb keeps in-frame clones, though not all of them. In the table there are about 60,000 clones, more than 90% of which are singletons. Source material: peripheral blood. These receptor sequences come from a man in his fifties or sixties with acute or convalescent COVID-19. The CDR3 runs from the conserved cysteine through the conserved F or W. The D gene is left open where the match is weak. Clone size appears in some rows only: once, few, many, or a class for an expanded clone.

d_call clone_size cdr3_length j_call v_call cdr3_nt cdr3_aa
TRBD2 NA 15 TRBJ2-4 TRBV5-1 TGCGCCAGCACCGAACTAGCGGGTCGAGGAAACATTCAGTACTTC CASTELAGRGNIQYF
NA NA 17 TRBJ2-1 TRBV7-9 TGTGCCAGCAGCTCTGAGGGGGTTCGTGGCCCCCTCGATGAGCAGTTCTTC CASSSEGVRGPLDEQFF
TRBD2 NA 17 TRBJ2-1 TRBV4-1 TGCGCCAGCAGCCAAGTTAGTACTAGCGAGGCCTACAATGAGCAGTTCTTC CASSQVSTSEAYNEQFF
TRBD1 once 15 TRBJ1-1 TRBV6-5 TGTGCCAGCAGATATGCCGGGACAGTGAACACTGAAGCTTTCTTT CASRYAGTVNTEAFF
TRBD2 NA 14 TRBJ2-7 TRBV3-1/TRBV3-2 TGTGCCAGCAGCCAATCTAGCGGGAGTTACGAGCAGTACTTC CASSQSSGSYEQYF
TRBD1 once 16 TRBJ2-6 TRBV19 TGTGCCAGTAGTAGACAGGGGGCCGGTGGGGCCAACGTCCTGACTTTC CASSRQGAGGANVLTF
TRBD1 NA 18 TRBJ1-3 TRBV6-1 TGTGCCAGCAGTGAAGGCCCCCCGACAGGGCCAAATGGAAACACCATATATTTT CASSEGPPTGPNGNTIYF
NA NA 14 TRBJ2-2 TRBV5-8 TGTGCCAGCAGCTCCCACAGGGACACCGGGGAGCTGTTTTTT CASSSHRDTGELFF
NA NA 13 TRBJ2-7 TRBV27 TGTGCCAGCAGTACTCCCGGTCCGGGCGAGCAGTACTTC CASSTPGPGEQYF
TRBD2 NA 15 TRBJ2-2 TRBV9 TGTGCCAGCAGCGCCGGGACTAGCGGCGCCGGGGAGCTGTTTTTT CASSAGTSGAGELFF
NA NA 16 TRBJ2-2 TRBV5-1 TGCGCCAGCAGCTTTGACACCGGAGGGGACACCGGGGAGCTGTTTTTT CASSFDTGGDTGELFF
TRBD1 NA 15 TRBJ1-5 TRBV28 TGTGCCAGCAGGCTTGACAGGGGGGTAGATCAGCCCCAGCATTTT CASRLDRGVDQPQHF
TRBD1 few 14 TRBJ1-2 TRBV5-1 TGCGCCAGCAGCTTGGCGACAGGGGGTTATGGCTACACCTTC CASSLATGGYGYTF
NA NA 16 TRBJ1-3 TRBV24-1 TGTGCCACCAGTGATTTGGGGCATAACTCTGGAAACACCATATATTTT CATSDLGHNSGNTIYF
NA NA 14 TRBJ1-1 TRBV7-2 TGTGCCAGCAGCTTAGAAGGCAGGGGATTCGGGGCTTTCTTT CASSLEGRGFGAFF
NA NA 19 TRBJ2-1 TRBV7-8 TGTGCCAGCACCCTATGGAAGGGAAGCGGGCATAATTCCTACAATGAGCAGTTCTTC CASTLWKGSGHNSYNEQFF
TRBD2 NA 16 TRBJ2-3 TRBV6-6 TGTGCCAGCAGTTACACACTAGCGGGGAACGCAGATACGCAGTATTTT CASSYTLAGNADTQYF
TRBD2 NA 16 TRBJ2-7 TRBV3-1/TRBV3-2 TGTGCCAGCAGCCAAGAGACTAGCGGGAGTAGGTACGAGCAGTACTTC CASSQETSGSRYEQYF
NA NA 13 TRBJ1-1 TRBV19 TGTGCCAGTAGTATTTCCTGGAACACTGAAGCTTTCTTT CASSISWNTEAFF
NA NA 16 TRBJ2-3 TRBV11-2 TGTGCCAGCAGCCCCTTAGGGGGAGAAGTCCCAGATACGCAGTATTTT CASSPLGGEVPDTQYF
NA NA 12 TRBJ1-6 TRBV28 TGTGCCAGCAGTTCGTCGGACAGACCCCTCCACTTT CASSSSDRPLHF
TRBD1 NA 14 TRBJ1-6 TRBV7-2 TGTGCCAGCAGCTTAAGGGGGCACAATTCACCCCTCCACTTT CASSLRGHNSPLHF
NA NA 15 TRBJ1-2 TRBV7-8 TGTGCCAGCAGCTTGCCCGGGACATCGACGGAGGGCTACACCTTC CASSLPGTSTEGYTF
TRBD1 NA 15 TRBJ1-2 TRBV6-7 TGTGCCAGCAGCCTACCACGGACAGGGAGTCGTGGCTACACCTTC CASSLPRTGSRGYTF
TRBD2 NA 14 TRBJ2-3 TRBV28 TGTGCCAGCGTGGGGACTAGCGGGACAGATACGCAGTATTTT CASVGTSGTDTQYF
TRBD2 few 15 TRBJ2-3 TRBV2 TGTGCCAGCAGTGAACTAGCGGGAGGCACAGATACGCAGTATTTT CASSELAGGTDTQYF
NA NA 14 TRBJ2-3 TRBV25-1 TGTGCCAGCAGTCGGGGTGGTCCGACAGATACGCAGTATTTT CASSRGGPTDTQYF
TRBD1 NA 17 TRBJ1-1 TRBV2 TGTGCCAGCAGCACTAGGACAGGGGGCGCCCGGAACACTGAAGCTTTCTTT CASSTRTGGARNTEAFF
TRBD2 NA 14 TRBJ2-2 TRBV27 TGTGCCAGCAACCCGGGACTACCAGCCGGGGAGCTGTTTTTT CASNPGLPAGELFF
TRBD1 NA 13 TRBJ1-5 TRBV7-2 TGTGCCAGCAACACAGGGGGCATGCAGCCCCAGCATTTT CASNTGGMQPQHF
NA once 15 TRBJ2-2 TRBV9 TGTGCCAGCAGCGTAGGCGGGACGAACACCGGGGAGCTGTTTTTT CASSVGGTNTGELFF